What follows is one TCR beta chain and its context. What it binds is not known. The source of the sample is a study of beta chain features in type 1 diabetes. Germline assignment: CDR1 SGHNT and CDR2 YYREEE (reference sequence). The CDR3 contains 14 residues. V lost 6 bases to trimming and J lost 5 bases, with 12 bases between them. Expressed TCRB transcripts were sequenced because the isolated RNA had all been reverse transcribed beforehand. The method was immunoSEQ multiplex PCR; TCRdb's version includes in-frame clones alone and lacks a portion of them. Here the sample spans fewer than 500,000 clones, approximately 13% being singletons. Study-level results: For type 1 diabetes patients, VDJ junctions showed fewer insertions and more deletions.

The gene calls are TRBV5-4 and TRBJ2-6; D not certain. The specimen sequenced was naive CD4+ T cells from blood. This TCR was sampled from a man aged 25 to 45 in good health. CDR3 in DNA: TGTGCCAGCAACCCAGGAACCCGGGCCAACGTCCTGACTTTC. This gives the protein CASNPGTRANVLTF.